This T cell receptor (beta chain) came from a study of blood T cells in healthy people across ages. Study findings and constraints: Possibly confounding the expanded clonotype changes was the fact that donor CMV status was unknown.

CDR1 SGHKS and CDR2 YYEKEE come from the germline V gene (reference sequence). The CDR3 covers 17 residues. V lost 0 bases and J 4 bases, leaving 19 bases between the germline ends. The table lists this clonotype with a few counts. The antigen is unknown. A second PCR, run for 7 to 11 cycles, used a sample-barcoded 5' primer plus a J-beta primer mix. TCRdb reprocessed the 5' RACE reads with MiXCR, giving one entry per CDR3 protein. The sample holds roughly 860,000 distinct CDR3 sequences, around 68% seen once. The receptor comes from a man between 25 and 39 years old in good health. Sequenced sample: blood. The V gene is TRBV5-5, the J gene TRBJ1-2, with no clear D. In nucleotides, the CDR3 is TGTGCCAGCAGCTTGGTAGCCAGGCCACCGCGCAGCTATGGCTACACCTTC. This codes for CASSLVARPPRSYGYTF.